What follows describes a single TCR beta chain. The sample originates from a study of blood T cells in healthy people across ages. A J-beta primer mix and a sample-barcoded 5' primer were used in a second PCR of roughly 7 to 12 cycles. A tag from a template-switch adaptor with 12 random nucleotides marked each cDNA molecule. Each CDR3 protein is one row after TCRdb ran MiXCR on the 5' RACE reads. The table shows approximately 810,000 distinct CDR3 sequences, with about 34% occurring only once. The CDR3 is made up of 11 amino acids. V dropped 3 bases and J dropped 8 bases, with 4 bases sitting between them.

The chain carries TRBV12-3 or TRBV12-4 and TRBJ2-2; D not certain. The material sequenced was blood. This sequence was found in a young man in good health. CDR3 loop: CASSLNGELFF. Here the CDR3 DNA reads TGTGCCAGCAGTTTGAATGGGGAGCTGTTTTTT.